Each of the 5 T cell receptor beta chains below was sequenced from the same sample in a study of early T cells in non-severe SARS-CoV-2 infection (dated by TCRdb to about 2021). Library creation used 5' RACE. TCRdb records NextSeq 500 as the sequencer. In TCRdb, the public reads were trimmed at Q25 with fastp and aligned with MiXCR, with productive beta chains retained. Every distinct CDR3 protein forms one entry, paired with its most common genes and DNA. This sample is represented by about 100,000 distinct CDR3 sequences; approximately 13% of them were singletons. 2% to 2.5% of the sample is held by the ten biggest clonotypes. Source material: whole blood. These receptors were taken from an adult who was a healthcare worker with PCR-confirmed SARS-CoV-2 infection or an uninfected control (not recorded which).

This clonotype has a handful of counts. The chain couples TRBV11-2 to TRBJ2-5; 7 bases are shared with TRBD1. J lost 2 bases, V lost 1 base, and 4 bases had no gene match. Germline CDR1 is SGHAT and CDR2 is FQNNGV. CDR3 length: 15 residues. CDR3 in DNA: TGTGCCAGCAGCTTAGGAGACAGGGAGCAAGAGACCCAGTACTTC. Translated, it gives CASSLGDREQETQYF.

This clonotype was observed a few times. This chain links TRBV7-9 with TRBJ1-2, with 9 bases that match TRBD1. Germline CDR1 reads SEHNR; CDR2 reads FQNEAQ (reference sequence). The CDR3 extends over 15 amino acids. V lost 1 base to trimming and J lost 2 bases; unmatched junction nucleotides: 2. CDR3 region: CASSLGGTGNYGYTF. CDR3 DNA: TGTGCCAGCAGCTTAGGCGGGACAGGGAACTATGGCTACACCTTC.

This clonotype has ten or more counts. The chain combines TRBV10-3 with TRBJ1-5; 7 bases are shared with TRBD1. Per the germline V gene, CDR1 is ENHRY and CDR2 is SYGVKD. The CDR3 totals 15 residues. Trimming cost V 10 bases and J 1 base; bases outside gene matches: 10. This CDR3 reads CATRLGQSSNQPQHF. The CDR3 nucleotides read TGTGCCACCCGATTGGGACAGTCAAGCAATCAGCCCCAGCATTTT.

This clonotype was seen ten or more times. This rearrangement joins TRBV4-2 to TRBJ2-1, with 8 bases fitting TRBD1. Trimming removed 1 base from V and 5 bases from J; junction bases left unmatched: 1. Looked up from germline, CDR1 is LGHNA and CDR2 is YNFKEQ. This CDR3 is 14 amino acids long. CDR3: CASSQATGDNEQFF. Written as DNA, the CDR3 is TGTGCCAGCAGCCAAGCGACAGGGGACAATGAGCAGTTCTTC.

The rearrangement uses TRBV29-1 and TRBJ2-3; D is undetermined. CDR3 length: 11 residues. Germline lookup yields CDR1 SQVTM and CDR2 ANQGSEA. V shed 5 bases and J shed 6 bases, with 9 bases lying between them. In DNA, the CDR3 is TGCAGCGTTAAGACTCCCGATACGCAGTATTTT. It encodes CSVKTPDTQYF.